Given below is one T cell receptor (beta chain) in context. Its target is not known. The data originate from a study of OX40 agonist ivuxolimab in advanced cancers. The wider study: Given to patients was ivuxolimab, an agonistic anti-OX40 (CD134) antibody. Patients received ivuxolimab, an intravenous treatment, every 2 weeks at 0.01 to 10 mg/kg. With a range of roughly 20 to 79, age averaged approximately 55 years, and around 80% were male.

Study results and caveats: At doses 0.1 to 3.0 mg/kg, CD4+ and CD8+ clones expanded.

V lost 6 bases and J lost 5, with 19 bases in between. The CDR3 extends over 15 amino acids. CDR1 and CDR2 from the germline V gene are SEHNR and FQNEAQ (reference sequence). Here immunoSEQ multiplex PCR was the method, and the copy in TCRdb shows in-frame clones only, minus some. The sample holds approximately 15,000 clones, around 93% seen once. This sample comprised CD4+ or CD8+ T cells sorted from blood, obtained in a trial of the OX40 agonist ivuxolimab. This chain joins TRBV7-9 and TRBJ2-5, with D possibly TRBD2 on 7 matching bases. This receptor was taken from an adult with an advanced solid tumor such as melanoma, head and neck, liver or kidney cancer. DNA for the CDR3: TGTGCCAGCAGTTTTGCTGCGGGGGCAGGGGAGACCCAGTACTTC. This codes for CASSFAAGAGETQYF.